Listed below are T cell receptor beta chains from one sample, sequenced in a study of CD8 T cells in Susac syndrome. In TCRdb, the immunoSEQ multiplex PCR reads were re-called with MiXCR into one record per CDR3 protein. This table holds roughly 190,000 distinct CDR3 sequences, just under 95% found once. Sequencing input: CD8+ T cells from PBMCs. These receptors were obtained from a human donor with Susac syndrome. Both conserved end residues are part of each CDR3. The D gene is left open where the match is weak. Rows may omit the clone size; those that give it use once, few, many or a size class.

cdr3_length | clone_size | d_call | j_call | v_call | cdr3_nt | cdr3_aa
13 | NA | NA | TRBJ2-5 | TRBV2 | TGTGCCAGCAGTGTTCATCCCTTGGAGACCCAGTACTTC | CASSVHPLETQYF
15 | NA | NA | TRBJ2-7 | TRBV12-3/TRBV12-4 | TGTGCCAGCAGTTTAGATGCCTCGGGGGGCCGGGAGCAGTACTTC | CASSLDASGGREQYF
15 | NA | TRBD2 | TRBJ2-7 | TRBV9 | TGTGCCAGCAGCGGAACTAGCGGGAGTACCTACGAGCAGTACTTC | CASSGTSGSTYEQYF
15 | NA | NA | TRBJ2-5 | TRBV20-1 | TGCAGTGCTAGGTTCCAGGGAGGTAGTGTAGAGACCCAGTACTTC | CSARFQGGSVETQYF
15 | few | NA | TRBJ2-7 | TRBV29-1 | TGCAGCGTTAAAGGGGAGGGGGGTAAGGACTACGAGCAGTACTTC | CSVKGEGGKDYEQYF
14 | NA | TRBD1 | TRBJ1-4 | TRBV5-6 | TGTGCCAGCAGCCCGGGGACAGATAATGAAAAACTGTTTTTT | CASSPGTDNEKLFF
15 | few | NA | TRBJ2-7 | TRBV30 | TGTGCCTGGAGTGGCCCCTCGGACAGCTCCTACGAGCAGTACTTC | CAWSGPSDSSYEQYF
15 | NA | NA | TRBJ2-1 | TRBV5-1 | TGCGCCAGCAGCTTGGTCGGTAGCGAGGGTGATGAGCAGTTCTTC | CASSLVGSEGDEQFF
15 | NA | TRBD2 | TRBJ2-7 | TRBV6-5 | TGTGCCAGCAGTTCCTATAGCGGGGGGTCCTACGAGCAGTACTTC | CASSSYSGGSYEQYF
17 | NA | NA | TRBJ2-3 | TRBV5-6 | TGTGCCAGCAGCCCTTACTCCTTTACGACTAGCACAGATACGCAGTATTTT | CASSPYSFTTSTDTQYF
17 | NA | NA | TRBJ2-1 | TRBV6-1 | TGTGCCAGCAGTCTATTACCAGGGGCCATGGTGAACAATGAGCAGTTCTTC | CASSLLPGAMVNNEQFF